This T cell receptor beta chain originates from a study of cytomegalovirus exposure and HLA in healthy donors. Findings and limits, study-wide: Donors belonging to an Asian-associated ancestry cluster reportedly showed fewer N-insertions in productive TCRs than the roughly 670-donor mean, according to what a later analysis found.

The primer mix had 60 Vbeta and 13 Jbeta primers. Sequencing used immunoSEQ multiplex PCR; TCRdb keeps in-frame clones, though not all of them. The sample has roughly 100,000 clones; around 80% are singletons. In germline, CDR1 is SGHRS, CDR2 YFSETQ. This CDR3 region has 13 residues. Trimming left V 0 bases short and J 4 bases short, with 8 bases between. Concerning this clone itself: No antigen is known for it. The identical CDR3 is also encoded by other nucleotide sequences in the sample.

This TCR was sampled from a man younger than 30 in good health and CMV-seronegative. This chain joins TRBV5-1 and TRBJ2-7, with D possibly being TRBD2 (5 bases). Input material: PBMCs. As DNA, the CDR3 is TGCGCCAGCAGCTTGGAGTCGGGGTACGAGCAGTACTTC. Translated, it gives CASSLESGYEQYF.